The TCR beta chain under discussion was sequenced for a study of blood T cells in healthy people across ages. Trimming removed 5 bases from V and 5 bases from J, with 12 bases in between. Germline V gene data show CDR1 as LNHNV and CDR2 as YYDKDF (reference sequence). The CDR3 contains 14 residues. A sample-barcoded 5' primer and a J-beta primer mix were used in a second PCR of roughly 6 to 12 cycles. A 12-random-nucleotide template-switch adaptor tagged each cDNA molecule. TCRdb passed the 5' RACE reads through MiXCR, listing each CDR3 protein once. The sample consists of more than 1,000,000 distinct CDR3 sequences, approximately 25% of them appearing once. Each of the donors had roughly 10 milliliters of peripheral blood drawn into EDTA-treated Vacutainer tubes. The sample was also reused in another study, on T cells of mothers and their children. That publication notes: The people who donated were a few healthy Caucasian mothers and their six children.

Sequences were obtained from blood. The V gene is TRBV15, the J gene TRBJ1-4; D might be TRBD1 (6 bases). This clonotype originated in a girl aged 2 to 10 in good health. Here the CDR3 DNA reads TGTGCCACCAGCCGGACAGCCCGGAATGAAAAACTGTTTTTT. Amino acids: CATSRTARNEKLFF.